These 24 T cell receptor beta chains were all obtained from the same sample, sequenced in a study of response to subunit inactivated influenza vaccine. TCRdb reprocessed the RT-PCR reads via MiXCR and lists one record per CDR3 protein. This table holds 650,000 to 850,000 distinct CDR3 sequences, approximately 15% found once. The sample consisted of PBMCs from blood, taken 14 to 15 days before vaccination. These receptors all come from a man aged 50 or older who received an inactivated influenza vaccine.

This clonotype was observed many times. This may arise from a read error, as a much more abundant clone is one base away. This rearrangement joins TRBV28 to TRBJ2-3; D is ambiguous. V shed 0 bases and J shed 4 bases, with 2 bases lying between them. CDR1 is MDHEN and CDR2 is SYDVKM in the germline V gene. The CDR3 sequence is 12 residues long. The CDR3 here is CASSLWADTQYF. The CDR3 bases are TGTGCCAGCAGTTTATGGGCAGATACGCAGTATTTT. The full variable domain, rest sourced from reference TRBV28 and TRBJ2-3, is DVKVTQSSRYLVKRTGEKVFLECVQDMDHENMFWYRQDPGLGLRLIYFSYDVKMKEKGDIPEGYSVSREKKERFSLILESASTNQTSMYLCASSLWADTQYFGPGTRLTVL.

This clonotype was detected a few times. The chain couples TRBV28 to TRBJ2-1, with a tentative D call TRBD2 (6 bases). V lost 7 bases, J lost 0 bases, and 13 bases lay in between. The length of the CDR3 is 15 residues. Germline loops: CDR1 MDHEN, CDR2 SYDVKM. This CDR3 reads CASTGDRNSYNEQFF. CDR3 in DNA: TGTGCCAGCACGGGAGACAGAAACTCCTACAATGAGCAGTTCTTC.

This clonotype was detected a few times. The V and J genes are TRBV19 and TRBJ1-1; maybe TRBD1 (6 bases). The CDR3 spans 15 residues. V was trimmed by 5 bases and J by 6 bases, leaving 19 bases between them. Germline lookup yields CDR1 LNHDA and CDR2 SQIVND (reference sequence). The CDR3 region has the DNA TGTGCCAGTAGTGTCGGCAGGGGTGTACGCCCTGAAGCTTTCTTT. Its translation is CASSVGRGVRPEAFF.

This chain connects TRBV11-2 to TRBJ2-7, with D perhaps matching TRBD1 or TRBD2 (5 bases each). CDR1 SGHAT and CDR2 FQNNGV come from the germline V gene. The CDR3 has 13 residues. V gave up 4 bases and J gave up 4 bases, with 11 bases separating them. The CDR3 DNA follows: TGTGCCAGCAGCTGGGGACCGAATTACGAGCAGTACTTC. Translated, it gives CASSWGPNYEQYF. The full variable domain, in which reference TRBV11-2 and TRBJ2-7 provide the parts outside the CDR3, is EAGVAQSPRYKIIEKRQSVAFWCNPISGHATLYWYQQILGQGPKLLIQFQNNGVVDDSQLPKDRFSAERLKGVDSTLKIQPAKLEDSAVYLCASSWGPNYEQYFGPGTRLTVT.

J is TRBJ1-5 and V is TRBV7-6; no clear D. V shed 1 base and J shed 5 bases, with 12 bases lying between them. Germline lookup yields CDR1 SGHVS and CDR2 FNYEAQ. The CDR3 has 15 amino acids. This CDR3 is CASSLGFGGDQPQHF. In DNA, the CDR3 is TGTGCCAGCAGCTTAGGTTTTGGCGGGGATCAGCCCCAGCATTTT. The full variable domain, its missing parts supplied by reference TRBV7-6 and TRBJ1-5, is GAGVSQSPRYKVTKRGQDVALRCDPISGHVSLYWYRQALGQGPEFLTYFNYEAQQDKSGLPNDRFSAERPEGSISTLTIQRTEQRDSAMYRCASSLGFGGDQPQHFGDGTRLSIL.

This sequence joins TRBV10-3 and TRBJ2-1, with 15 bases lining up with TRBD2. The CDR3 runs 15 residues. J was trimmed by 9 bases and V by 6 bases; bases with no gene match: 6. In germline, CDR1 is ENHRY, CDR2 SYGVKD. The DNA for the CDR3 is TGTGCCATCAGGGGACTAGCGGGAGGTTCATCTGAGCAGTTCTTC. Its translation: CAIRGLAGGSSEQFF.

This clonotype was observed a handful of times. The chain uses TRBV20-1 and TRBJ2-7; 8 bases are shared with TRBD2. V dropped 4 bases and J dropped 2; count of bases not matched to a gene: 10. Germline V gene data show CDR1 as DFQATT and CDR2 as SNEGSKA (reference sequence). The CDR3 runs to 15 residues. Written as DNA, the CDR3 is TGCAGTGCTAACCCCGGGGGGGGCGGAACCTACGAGCAGTACTTC. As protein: CSANPGGGGTYEQYF.

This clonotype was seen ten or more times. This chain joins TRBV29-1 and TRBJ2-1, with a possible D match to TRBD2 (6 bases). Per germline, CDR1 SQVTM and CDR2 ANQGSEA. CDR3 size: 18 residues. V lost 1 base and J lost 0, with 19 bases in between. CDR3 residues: CSVEGYLWGESSYNEQFF. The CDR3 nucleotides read TGCAGCGTTGAAGGATACCTCTGGGGGGAAAGCTCCTACAATGAGCAGTTCTTC.

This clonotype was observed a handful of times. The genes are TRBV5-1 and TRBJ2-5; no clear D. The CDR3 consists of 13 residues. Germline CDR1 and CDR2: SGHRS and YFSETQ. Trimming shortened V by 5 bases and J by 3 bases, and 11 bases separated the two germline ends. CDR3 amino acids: CASSRFEKETQYF. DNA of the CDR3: TGCGCCAGCAGTAGGTTTGAGAAAGAGACCCAGTACTTC. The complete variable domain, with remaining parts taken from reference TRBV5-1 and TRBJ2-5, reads KAGVTQTPRYLIKTRGQQVTLSCSPISGHRSVSWYQQTPGQGLQFLFEYFSETQRNKGNFPGRFSGRQFSNSRSEMNVSTLELGDSALYLCASSRFEKETQYFGPGTRLLVL.

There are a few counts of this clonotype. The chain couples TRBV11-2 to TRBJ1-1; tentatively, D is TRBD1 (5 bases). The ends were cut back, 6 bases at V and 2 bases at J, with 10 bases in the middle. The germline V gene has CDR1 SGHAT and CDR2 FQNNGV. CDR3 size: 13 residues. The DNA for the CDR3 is TGTGCCAGCAGGGGGCAGATAAACACTGAAGCTTTCTTT. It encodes CASRGQINTEAFF.

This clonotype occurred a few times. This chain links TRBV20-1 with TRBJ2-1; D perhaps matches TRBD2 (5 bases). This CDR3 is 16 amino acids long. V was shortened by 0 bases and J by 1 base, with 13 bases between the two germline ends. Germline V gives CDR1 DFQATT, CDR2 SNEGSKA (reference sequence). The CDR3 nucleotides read TGCAGTGCTAGAGATCAGGCTAGCCCGTCCTACAATGAGCAGTTCTTC. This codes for CSARDQASPSYNEQFF.

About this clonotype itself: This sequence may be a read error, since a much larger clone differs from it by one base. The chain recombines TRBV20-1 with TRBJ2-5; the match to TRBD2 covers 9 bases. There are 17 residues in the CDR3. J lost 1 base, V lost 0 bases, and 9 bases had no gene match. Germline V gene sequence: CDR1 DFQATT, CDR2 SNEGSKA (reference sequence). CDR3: CSARDVTSGWIQETQYF. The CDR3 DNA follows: TGCAGTGCTAGAGATGTGACTAGCGGTTGGATCCAAGAGACCCAGTACTTC.

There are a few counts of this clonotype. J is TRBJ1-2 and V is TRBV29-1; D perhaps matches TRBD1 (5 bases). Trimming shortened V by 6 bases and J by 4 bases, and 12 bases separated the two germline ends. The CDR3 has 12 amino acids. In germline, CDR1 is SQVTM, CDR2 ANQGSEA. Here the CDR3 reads CSVWGSVYGYTF. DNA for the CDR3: TGCAGCGTATGGGGCAGCGTCTATGGCTACACCTTC.

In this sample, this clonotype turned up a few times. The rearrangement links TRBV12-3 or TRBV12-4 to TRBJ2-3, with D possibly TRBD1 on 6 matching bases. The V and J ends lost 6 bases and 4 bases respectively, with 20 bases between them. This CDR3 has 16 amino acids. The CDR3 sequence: CASRRQDKGEADTQYF. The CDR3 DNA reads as TGTGCCAGCAGACGACAGGATAAGGGAGAGGCAGATACGCAGTATTTT.

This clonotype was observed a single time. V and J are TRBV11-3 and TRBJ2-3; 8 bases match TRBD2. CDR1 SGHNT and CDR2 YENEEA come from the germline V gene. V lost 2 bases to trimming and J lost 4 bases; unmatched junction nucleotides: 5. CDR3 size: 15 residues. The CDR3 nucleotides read TGTGCCAGCAGCTTATTTCCCGGGGGGGCAGATACGCAGTATTTT. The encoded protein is CASSLFPGGADTQYF.

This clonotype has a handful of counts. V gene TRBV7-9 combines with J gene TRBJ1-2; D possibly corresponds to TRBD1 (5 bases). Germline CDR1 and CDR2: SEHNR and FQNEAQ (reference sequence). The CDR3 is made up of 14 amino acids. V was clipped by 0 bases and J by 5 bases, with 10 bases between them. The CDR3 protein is CASSLAGVVYGYTF. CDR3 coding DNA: TGTGCCAGCAGCTTAGCAGGGGTCGTATATGGCTACACCTTC. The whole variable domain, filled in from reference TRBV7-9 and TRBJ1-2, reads DTGVSQNPRHKITKRGQNVTFRCDPISEHNRLYWYRQTLGQGPEFLTYFQNEAQLEKSRLLSDRFSAERPKGSFSTLEIQRTEQGDSAMYLCASSLAGVVYGYTFGSGTRLTVV.

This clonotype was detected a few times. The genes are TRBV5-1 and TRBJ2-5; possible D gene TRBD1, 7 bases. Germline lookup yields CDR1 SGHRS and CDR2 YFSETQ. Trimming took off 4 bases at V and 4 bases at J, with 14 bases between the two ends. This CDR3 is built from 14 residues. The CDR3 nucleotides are TGCGCCAGCAGCGGCGGGACAGTAACAGAGACCCAGTACTTC. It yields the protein CASSGGTVTETQYF.

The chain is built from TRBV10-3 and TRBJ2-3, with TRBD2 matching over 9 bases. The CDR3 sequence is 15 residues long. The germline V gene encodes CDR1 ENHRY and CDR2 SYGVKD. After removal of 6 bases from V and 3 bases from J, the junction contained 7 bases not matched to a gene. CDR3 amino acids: CAISATSGETDTQYF. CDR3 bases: TGTGCCATCAGCGCGACTAGCGGAGAAACAGATACGCAGTATTTT.

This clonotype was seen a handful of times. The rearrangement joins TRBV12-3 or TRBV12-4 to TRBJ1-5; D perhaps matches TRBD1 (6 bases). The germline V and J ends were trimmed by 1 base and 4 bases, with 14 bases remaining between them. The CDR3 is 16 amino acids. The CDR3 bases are TGTGCCAGCAGTTTAGGGGTCAGGGGACCGAATCAGCCCCAGCATTTT. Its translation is CASSLGVRGPNQPQHF.

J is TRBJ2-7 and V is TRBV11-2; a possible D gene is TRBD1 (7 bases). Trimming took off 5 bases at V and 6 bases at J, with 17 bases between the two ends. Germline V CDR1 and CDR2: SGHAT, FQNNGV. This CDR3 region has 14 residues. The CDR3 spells CASSVGRQGGEQYF. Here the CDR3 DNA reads TGTGCCAGCAGCGTCGGGAGACAGGGAGGCGAGCAGTACTTC.

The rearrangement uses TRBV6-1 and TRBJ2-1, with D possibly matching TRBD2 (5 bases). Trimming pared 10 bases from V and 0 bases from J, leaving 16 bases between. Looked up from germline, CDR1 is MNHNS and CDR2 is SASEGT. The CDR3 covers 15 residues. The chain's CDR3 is CATKPKRGSYNEQFF. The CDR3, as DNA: TGTGCCACCAAGCCCAAACGGGGCTCCTACAATGAGCAGTTCTTC.

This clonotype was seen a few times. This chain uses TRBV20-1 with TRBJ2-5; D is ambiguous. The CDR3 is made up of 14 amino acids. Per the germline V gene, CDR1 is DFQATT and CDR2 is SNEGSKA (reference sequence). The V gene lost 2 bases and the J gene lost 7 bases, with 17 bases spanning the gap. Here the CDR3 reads CSARSLRSPVTQYF. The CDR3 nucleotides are TGCAGTGCTAGAAGTCTGAGGAGTCCCGTGACCCAGTACTTC.

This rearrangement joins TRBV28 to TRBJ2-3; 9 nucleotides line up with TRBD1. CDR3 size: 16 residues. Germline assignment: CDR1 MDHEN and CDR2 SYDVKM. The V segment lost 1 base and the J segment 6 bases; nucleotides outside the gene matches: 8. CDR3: CASSLSGTGLRDTQYF. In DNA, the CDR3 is TGTGCCAGCAGTTTATCAGGGACAGGGTTAAGGGATACGCAGTATTTT.

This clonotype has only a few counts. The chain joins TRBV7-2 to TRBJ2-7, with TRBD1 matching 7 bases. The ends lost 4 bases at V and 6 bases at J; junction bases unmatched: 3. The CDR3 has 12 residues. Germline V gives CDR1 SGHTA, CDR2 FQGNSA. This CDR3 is CASSSGTAEQYF. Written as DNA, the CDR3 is TGTGCCAGCAGCTCCGGGACAGCCGAGCAGTACTTC.